A selection of T cell receptor beta chains follows, all from one sample in a study of OX40 agonist ivuxolimab in advanced cancers. The protocol was immunoSEQ multiplex PCR, while the TCRdb copy is restricted to in-frame clones and leaves out a portion. This table has around 70,000 clones, about 85% appearing once. Here the sequenced sample was CD4+ or CD8+ T cells sorted from blood, taken in a trial of the OX40 agonist ivuxolimab. The origin of the receptors is an adult with an advanced solid tumor such as melanoma, head and neck, liver or kidney cancer. CDR3s include the opening cysteine and the closing phenylalanine or tryptophan. A D gene is named only where the DNA matches it firmly. Clone size is shown for a subset of rows, as once, few, many or a class of expanded clone.

j_call d_call clone_size v_call cdr3_length cdr3_aa cdr3_nt
TRBJ1-5 TRBD1 once TRBV4-2 17 CASSQGEGASRNQPQHF TGTGCCAGCAGCCAAGGGGAGGGGGCTTCGCGCAATCAGCCCCAGCATTTT
TRBJ1-4 NA NA TRBV30 14 CAWSPPTWTEKLFF TGTGCCTGGAGTCCCCCGACTTGGACTGAAAAACTGTTTTTT
TRBJ2-1 NA NA TRBV30 13 CAWNPSPADEQFF TGTGCCTGGAACCCCTCCCCGGCCGATGAGCAGTTCTTC
TRBJ1-4 NA NA TRBV5-1 15 CASRKRGGTNEKLFF TGCGCCAGCAGGAAGCGGGGGGGAACTAATGAAAAACTGTTTTTT
TRBJ1-2 NA NA TRBV27 14 CASSFNTGTLGYTF TGTGCCAGCAGTTTTAATACCGGGACGCTTGGCTACACCTTC
TRBJ2-2 NA once TRBV4-1 16 CASSQESSANTGELFF TGCGCCAGCAGCCAAGAATCGAGTGCCAACACCGGGGAGCTGTTTTTT
TRBJ1-5 NA NA TRBV4-1 15 CASSQFDRMDQPQHF TGCGCCAGCAGCCAATTCGACAGAATGGATCAGCCCCAGCATTTT
TRBJ2-5 NA NA TRBV6-5 15 CASSYPGLNQETQYF TGTGCCAGCAGTTACCCCGGATTAAACCAAGAGACCCAGTACTTC
TRBJ2-6 NA NA TRBV5-1 17 CASSLEGAGPGANVLTF TGCGCCAGCAGCTTGGAAGGGGCCGGGCCTGGGGCCAACGTCCTGACTTTC
TRBJ2-7 TRBD1 once TRBV5-6 15 CASSPDRGLSYEQYF TGTGCCAGCAGTCCCGACAGGGGACTCTCCTACGAGCAGTACTTC
TRBJ2-3 NA NA TRBV10-3 15 CAISNPGSSTDTQYF TGTGCCATCAGTAACCCCGGGTCGAGCACAGATACGCAGTATTTT
TRBJ2-5 NA NA TRBV30 14 CAWSVGGGQETQYF TGTGCCTGGAGCGTTGGGGGTGGGCAAGAGACCCAGTACTTC
TRBJ1-6 TRBD1 NA TRBV6-5 13 CASNDRGGSPLHF TGTGCCAGCAATGACAGGGGAGGTTCACCCCTCCACTTT
TRBJ1-4 NA NA TRBV6-1 14 CASSERRTNEKLFF TGTGCCAGCAGTGAAAGACGTACTAATGAAAAACTGTTTTTT
TRBJ2-2 TRBD1 NA TRBV29-1 14 CSGGQGINTGELFF TGCAGCGGGGGACAGGGGATAAACACCGGGGAGCTGTTTTTT
TRBJ1-6 NA NA TRBV6-5 15 CASSYGAGVTSPLHF TGTGCCAGCAGTTACGGTGCGGGAGTAACTTCACCCCTCCACTTT
TRBJ1-4 NA NA TRBV7-2 16 CASSLAWSSTNEKLFF TGTGCCAGCAGCTTAGCATGGAGCTCAACTAATGAAAAACTGTTTTTT